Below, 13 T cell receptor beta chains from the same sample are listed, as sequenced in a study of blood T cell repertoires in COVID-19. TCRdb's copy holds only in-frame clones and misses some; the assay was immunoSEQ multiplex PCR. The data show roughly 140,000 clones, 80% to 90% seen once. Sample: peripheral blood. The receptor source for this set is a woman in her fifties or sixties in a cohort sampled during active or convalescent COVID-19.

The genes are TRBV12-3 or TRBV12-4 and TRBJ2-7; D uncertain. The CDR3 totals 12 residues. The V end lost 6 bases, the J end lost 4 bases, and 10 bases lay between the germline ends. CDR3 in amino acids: CASSPGVYEQYF. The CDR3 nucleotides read TGTGCCAGCAGCCCTGGAGTTTACGAGCAGTACTTC.

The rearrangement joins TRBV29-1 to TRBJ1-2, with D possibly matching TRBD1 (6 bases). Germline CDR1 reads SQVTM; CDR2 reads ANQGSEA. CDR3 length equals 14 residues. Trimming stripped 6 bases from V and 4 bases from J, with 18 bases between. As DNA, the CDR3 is TGCAGCGTAAACCTTTTGACAGGACGCTATGGCTACACCTTC. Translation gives CSVNLLTGRYGYTF.

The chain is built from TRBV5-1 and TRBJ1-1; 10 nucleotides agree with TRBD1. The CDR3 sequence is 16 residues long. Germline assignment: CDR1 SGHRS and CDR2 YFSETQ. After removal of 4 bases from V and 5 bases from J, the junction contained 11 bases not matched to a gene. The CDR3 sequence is CASSVHTGQGRTEAFF. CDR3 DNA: TGCGCCAGCAGCGTACATACGGGACAGGGGAGGACTGAAGCTTTCTTT.

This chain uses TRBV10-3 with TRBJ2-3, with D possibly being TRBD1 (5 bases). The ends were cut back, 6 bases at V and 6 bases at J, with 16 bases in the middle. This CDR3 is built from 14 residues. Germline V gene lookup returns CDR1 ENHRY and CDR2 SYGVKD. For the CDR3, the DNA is TGTGCCATCAGCCCGAAAAGGGGTGCCGATACGCAGTATTTT. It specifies CAISPKRGADTQYF.

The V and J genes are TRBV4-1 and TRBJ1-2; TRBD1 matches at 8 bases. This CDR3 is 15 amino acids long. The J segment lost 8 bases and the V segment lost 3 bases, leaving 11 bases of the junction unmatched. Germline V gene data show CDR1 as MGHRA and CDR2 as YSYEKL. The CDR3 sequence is CASSQEQGEISGYTF. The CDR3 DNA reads TGCGCCAGCAGCCAGGAACAGGGGGAAATTAGCGGCTACACCTTC.

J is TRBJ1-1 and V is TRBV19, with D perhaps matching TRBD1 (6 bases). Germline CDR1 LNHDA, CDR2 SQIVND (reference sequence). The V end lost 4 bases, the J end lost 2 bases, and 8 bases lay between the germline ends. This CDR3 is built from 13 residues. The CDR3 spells CASSTTGNTEAFF. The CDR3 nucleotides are TGTGCCAGTAGTACGACAGGCAACACTGAAGCTTTCTTT.

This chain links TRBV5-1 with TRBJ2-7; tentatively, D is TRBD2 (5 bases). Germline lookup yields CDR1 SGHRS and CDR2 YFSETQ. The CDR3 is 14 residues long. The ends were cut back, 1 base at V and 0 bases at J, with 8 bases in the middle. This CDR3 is CASSLTRDSYEQYF. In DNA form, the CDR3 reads TGCGCCAGCAGCTTGACTCGGGACTCCTACGAGCAGTACTTC.

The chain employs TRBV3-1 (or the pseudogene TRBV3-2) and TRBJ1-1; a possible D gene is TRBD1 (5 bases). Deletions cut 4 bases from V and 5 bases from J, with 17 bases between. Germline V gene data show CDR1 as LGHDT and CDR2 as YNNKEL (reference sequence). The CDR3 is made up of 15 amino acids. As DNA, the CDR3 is TGTGCCAGCAGCCGCATTCGGACGGCAGGGACTGAAGCTTTCTTT. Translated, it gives CASSRIRTAGTEAFF.

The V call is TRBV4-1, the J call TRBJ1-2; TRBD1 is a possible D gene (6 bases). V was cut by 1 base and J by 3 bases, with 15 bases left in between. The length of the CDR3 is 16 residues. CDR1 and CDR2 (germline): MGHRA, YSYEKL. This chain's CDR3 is CASSQGARGGDYGYTF. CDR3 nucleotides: TGCGCCAGCAGCCAAGGCGCCAGGGGAGGGGACTATGGCTACACCTTC.

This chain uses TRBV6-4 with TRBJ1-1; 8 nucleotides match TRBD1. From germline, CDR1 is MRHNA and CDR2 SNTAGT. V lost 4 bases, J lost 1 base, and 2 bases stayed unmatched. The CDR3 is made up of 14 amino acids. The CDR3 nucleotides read TGTGCCAGCAGTGTGGACAGGGAGAACACTGAAGCTTTCTTT. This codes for CASSVDRENTEAFF.

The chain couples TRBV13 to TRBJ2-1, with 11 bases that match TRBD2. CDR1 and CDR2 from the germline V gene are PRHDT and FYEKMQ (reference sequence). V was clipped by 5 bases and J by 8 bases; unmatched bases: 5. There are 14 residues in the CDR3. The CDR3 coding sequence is TGTGCCAGCAGCGGCGGGACTAGCGGTTATGAGCAGTTCTTC. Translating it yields CASSGGTSGYEQFF.

The CDR3 is CASSVDRDTEAFF. DNA for the CDR3: TGTGCCAGCAGCGTGGACAGAGACACTGAAGCTTTCTTT. V usage is TRBV6-5 and J usage is TRBJ1-1; possible D gene TRBD1, 6 bases. The CDR3 sequence is 13 residues long. V lost 6 bases to trimming and J lost 3 bases, with 11 bases between them. CDR1 MNHEY and CDR2 SVGAGI come from the germline V gene.

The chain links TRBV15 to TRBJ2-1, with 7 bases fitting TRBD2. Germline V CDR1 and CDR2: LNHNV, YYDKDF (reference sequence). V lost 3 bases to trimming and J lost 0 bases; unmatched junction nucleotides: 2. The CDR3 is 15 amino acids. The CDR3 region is CATSRGGYSYNEQFF. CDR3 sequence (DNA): TGTGCCACCAGCAGGGGGGGGTACTCCTACAATGAGCAGTTCTTC.